This entry lists 15 T cell receptor beta chains sequenced from one sample in a study of technical replicates of blood from several donors. The table came from immunoSEQ multiplex PCR; TCRdb's copy has only in-frame clones and leaves some out. Among about 100,000 clones listed, 85% to 95% were seen once. Sequenced input: T cells isolated from PBMCs. These TCRs come from a human donor in good health.

The J gene is TRBJ2-2, the V gene TRBV15, with 9 bases aligning to TRBD1. Trimming at V came to 4 bases and at J to 4 bases, leaving 7 bases not matched to a gene. The CDR3 sequence is 16 residues long. Looked up from germline, CDR1 is LNHNV and CDR2 is YYDKDF (reference sequence). Here the CDR3 reads CATSIDRGSFTGELFF. CDR3 DNA: TGTGCCACCAGCATCGACAGGGGGTCGTTCACCGGGGAGCTGTTTTTT.

J is TRBJ2-3 and V is TRBV7-2; the match to TRBD2 covers 9 bases. V lost 0 bases and J lost 9; bases outside the gene matches: 4. Germline V lookup: CDR1 SGHTA, CDR2 FQGNSA. This CDR3 contains 14 residues. The CDR3 reads CASSLALAGVTQYF. CDR3 coding DNA: TGTGCCAGCAGCTTAGCACTAGCGGGCGTCACGCAGTATTTT.

This sequence joins TRBV4-1 and TRBJ2-2; TRBD2 aligns across 13 bases. This CDR3 has 16 amino acids. J was trimmed by 7 bases and V by 1 base; bases with no gene match: 3. Germline loops: CDR1 MGHRA, CDR2 YSYEKL. CDR3 DNA sequence: TGCGCCAGCAGCCAAGGGACTAGCGGGAGCAACGGGGAGCTGTTTTTT. Translated, it gives CASSQGTSGSNGELFF.

The genes are TRBV7-2 and TRBJ2-2; D remains unclear. Germline V lookup: CDR1 SGHTA, CDR2 FQGNSA. This CDR3 spans 12 amino acids. V was shortened by 3 bases and J by 7 bases, with 6 bases between the two germline ends. CDR3 region: CASSLYNGELFF. The CDR3 region has the DNA TGTGCCAGCAGCTTGTATAACGGGGAGCTGTTTTTT.

The chain links TRBV20-1 to TRBJ2-1; the D is unclear. In germline, CDR1 is DFQATT, CDR2 SNEGSKA (reference sequence). The CDR3 length is 11 residues. In DNA, the CDR3 is TGCAGGGTTAGCTCCTACAATGAGCAGTTCTTC. Protein: CRVSSYNEQFF.

The gene calls are TRBV19 and TRBJ2-1; TRBD2 agrees at 12 bases. This CDR3 has 17 residues. Germline lookup yields CDR1 LNHDA and CDR2 SQIVND (reference sequence). J lost 7 bases, V lost 5 bases, and 12 bases had no gene match. In nucleotides, the CDR3 is TGTGCCAGTAGTTCCTCCCCGACTAGCGGGAGTAGGAATGAGCAGTTCTTC. Its protein product is CASSSSPTSGSRNEQFF.

This sequence joins TRBV7-9 and TRBJ2-7; 8 bases fit TRBD1. The length of the CDR3 is 13 residues. Germline assignment: CDR1 SEHNR and CDR2 FQNEAQ (reference sequence). The J segment lost 0 bases and the V segment lost 9 bases, leaving 4 bases of the junction unmatched. The CDR3 sequence: CASRTGSSYEQYF. The CDR3 DNA reads as TGTGCCAGTAGGACAGGGAGCTCCTACGAGCAGTACTTC.

V is TRBV30 and J is TRBJ2-2; TRBD2 is a possible D gene (5 bases). V was shortened by 5 bases and J by 7 bases, with 8 bases between the two germline ends. CDR3 size: 11 residues. The germline V gene encodes CDR1 GTSNPN and CDR2 SVGIG (reference sequence). The CDR3 loop reads CAWYRGGELFF. Here the CDR3 DNA reads TGTGCCTGGTACCGGGGCGGGGAGCTGTTTTTT. The full variable domain, its missing parts supplied by reference TRBV30 and TRBJ2-2, is SQTIHQWPATLVQPVGSPLSLECTVEGTSNPNLYWYRQAAGRGLQLLFYSVGIGQISSEVPQNLSASRPQDRQFILSSKKLLLSDSGFYLCAWYRGGELFFGEGSRLTVL.

V is TRBV6-1 and J is TRBJ2-7; maybe TRBD1 (5 bases). The length of the CDR3 is 15 residues. V lost 1 base and J 3 bases, leaving 13 bases between the germline ends. Per the germline V gene, CDR1 is MNHNS and CDR2 is SASEGT. The CDR3 loop reads CASSEVGRAGYEQYF. The CDR3 nucleotides are TGTGCCAGCAGTGAAGTCGGCAGGGCAGGCTACGAGCAGTACTTC.

The chain employs TRBV1 and TRBJ1-5. TRBV1 is a known pseudogene. CDR3 size: 16 residues. CDR3 loop: CTSSLLLTDYNQPQHF. The CDR3 coding sequence is TGCACCAGCAGCCTTCTATTGACGGACTACAATCAGCCCCAGCATTTT.

The chain couples TRBV2 to TRBJ1-4, with D tentatively TRBD1 (6 bases). Trimming removed 5 bases from V and 1 base from J, with 8 bases in between. The germline gives CDR1 SNHLY, CDR2 FYNNEI. The CDR3 totals 14 residues. The CDR3 DNA follows: TGTGCCAGCAGTCCAGGGGTAACTAATGAAAAACTGTTTTTT. This gives the protein CASSPGVTNEKLFF.

The chain joins TRBV13 to TRBJ2-2; D may be TRBD2 (5 bases). Trimming pared 1 base from V and 1 base from J, leaving 10 bases between. This CDR3 contains 16 residues. In germline, CDR1 is PRHDT, CDR2 FYEKMQ (reference sequence). CDR3 sequence (DNA): TGTGCCAGCAGCTTAGTTCTAGCACAGAACACCGGGGAGCTGTTTTTT. It codes for CASSLVLAQNTGELFF.

The rearrangement joins TRBV10-2 to TRBJ2-7, with 8 bases lining up with TRBD2. The germline gives CDR1 WSHSY, CDR2 SAAADI. The CDR3 runs 15 residues. J gave up 1 base and V 5 bases, and 7 bases lay outside the gene matches. The CDR3 DNA reads TGCGCCAGCAGTACTAGCGGACCGTTGTCCTACGAGCAGTACTTC. It is translated as CASSTSGPLSYEQYF.

A single count supports this clone. CDR3 DNA sequence: TGCACCGGGACTAGCGGGTATGAGCAGTTCTTC. The encoded protein is CTGTSGYEQFF. The rearrangement joins TRBV20-1 to TRBJ2-1; 12 positions agree with TRBD2. CDR1 and CDR2 from the germline V gene are DFQATT and SNEGSKA (reference sequence). There are 11 residues in the CDR3.

This clone was detected once. The CDR3 sequence is CASSPGTEAYEQYF. The CDR3 bases are TGTGCCAGCAGCCCCGGGACTGAGGCCTACGAGCAGTACTTC. The V call is TRBV9, the J call TRBJ2-7, with D possibly being TRBD2 (6 bases). V was pared by 4 bases and J by 2 bases, with 13 bases between. In germline, CDR1 is SGDLS, CDR2 YYNGEE. The CDR3 length is 14 residues.